The next 20 T cell receptor beta chains were all read from a single sample in a study of blood T cell repertoires in COVID-19. Sequenced by immunoSEQ multiplex PCR; TCRdb stores in-frame clones only, minus some. The table includes about 150,000 clones, 75% to 90% detected once. The sequencing sample was made of peripheral blood. Source of these receptors: a human donor in a cohort sampled during active COVID-19.

In its sample, this clone was seen many times. This chain connects TRBV3-1 (or the pseudogene TRBV3-2) to TRBJ2-1; D is unclear. The CDR3 consists of 14 residues. V was clipped by 0 bases and J by 7 bases, with 10 bases between them. In germline, CDR1 is LGHDT, CDR2 YNNKEL (reference sequence). CDR3 protein: CASSQDAARNEQFF. CDR3 DNA: TGTGCCAGCAGCCAAGACGCGGCGCGAAATGAGCAGTTCTTC.

V usage is TRBV19 and J usage is TRBJ1-5; 8 bases are shared with TRBD1. The V and J ends lost 6 bases and 0 bases, in that order; junction bases with no gene match: 7. The CDR3 covers 16 residues. Germline loops: CDR1 LNHDA, CDR2 SQIVND (reference sequence). This CDR3 reads CASRADRDYSNQPQHF. The CDR3 nucleotides are TGTGCCAGTAGGGCGGACAGGGACTATAGCAATCAGCCCCAGCATTTT. Drawing the rest from reference TRBV19 and TRBJ1-5, the complete variable domain is DGGITQSPKYLFRKEGQNVTLSCEQNLNHDAMYWYRQDPGQGLRLIYYSQIVNDFQKGDIAEGYSVSREKKESFPLTVTSAQKNPTAFYLCASRADRDYSNQPQHFGDGTRLSIL.

The chain carries TRBV25-1 and TRBJ1-2, with D hard to call. The germline V gene has CDR1 MGHDK and CDR2 SYGVNS. The CDR3 is 17 amino acids. Trimming took 3 bases from V and 5 from J, leaving 22 bases between them. The chain's CDR3 is CASSDARAAGGGYGYTF. The DNA for the CDR3 is TGTGCCAGCAGTGATGCAAGGGCAGCGGGCGGAGGATATGGCTACACCTTC.

The rearrangement links TRBV5-1 to TRBJ1-1, with D possibly being TRBD1 (5 bases). The V and J ends lost 0 bases and 1 base respectively, with 10 bases between them. The CDR3 totals 15 residues. Germline CDR1 and CDR2: SGHRS and YFSETQ. The CDR3 protein is CASSLGTTANTEAFF. The DNA of the CDR3 is TGCGCCAGCAGCTTGGGAACGACAGCGAACACTGAAGCTTTCTTT.

The J gene is TRBJ1-2, the V gene TRBV12-3 or TRBV12-4; TRBD1 matches at 8 bases. The CDR3 loop spans 13 amino acids. J was trimmed by 8 bases and V by 8 bases; bases with no gene match: 10. CDR3 protein: CASGNDRGYGYTF. The DNA of the CDR3 is TGTGCCAGCGGAAACGACAGGGGCTACGGCTACACCTTC.

The chain is built from TRBV24-1 and TRBJ2-3; D remains ambiguous. Trimming removed 4 bases from V and 1 base from J, with 5 bases in between. Germline CDR1 and CDR2: KGHDR and SFDVKD. This CDR3 is built from 13 residues. CDR3 amino acids: CATSDPGTDTQYF. In DNA, the CDR3 is TGTGCCACCAGTGACCCAGGCACAGATACGCAGTATTTT.

Concerning this clone: This sample includes further DNA sequences coding for the same CDR3. The chain combines TRBV9 with TRBJ2-1; 8 nucleotides line up with TRBD1. Unmatched junction bases numbered 3, after V lost 0 bases and J lost 4 bases. The germline V gene encodes CDR1 SGDLS and CDR2 YYNGEE. The CDR3 is made up of 15 amino acids. CDR3 sequence (DNA): TGTGCCAGCAGCGTAGCTACAGGGGGATACAATGAGCAGTTCTTC. Translated: CASSVATGGYNEQFF.

This sequence joins TRBV6-7 and TRBJ2-3, with D perhaps matching TRBD1 (6 bases). TRBV6-7 is annotated as an ORF whose role is uncertain. V was pared by 3 bases and J by 1 base, with 14 bases between. The CDR3 extends over 16 amino acids. The chain's CDR3 is CASSYSTGFGTDTQYF. The CDR3 DNA follows: TGTGCCAGCAGTTATAGTACAGGGTTTGGCACAGATACGCAGTATTTT.

This clone appeared a few times. V gene TRBV4-2 combines with J gene TRBJ1-3; tentative D call: TRBD1 (5 bases). The CDR3 totals 16 residues. Trimming left V 1 base short and J 3 bases short, with 13 bases between. Germline CDR1 LGHNA, CDR2 YNFKEQ. CDR3 amino acids: CASSQVGQGRGNTIYF. In DNA, the CDR3 is TGTGCCAGCAGCCAAGTTGGCCAGGGTCGTGGAAACACCATATATTTT.

The chain employs TRBV9 and TRBJ2-7; 10 bases match TRBD1. The CDR3 extends over 15 amino acids. Germline trimming cut 3 bases from V and 2 bases from J; bases unmatched to any gene: 5. Germline CDR1 reads SGDLS; CDR2 reads YYNGEE. In DNA form, the CDR3 reads TGTGCCAGCAGCGAGGGACAGGGGTTTCCCTACGAGCAGTACTTC. This encodes CASSEGQGFPYEQYF.

This chain connects TRBV4-1 to TRBJ1-4, with 7 bases lining up with TRBD1. With V trimmed by 4 bases and J by 3 bases, 14 bases remained unmatched. Germline-derived CDR1 and CDR2 are MGHRA and YSYEKL. The CDR3 contains 18 residues. This chain's CDR3 is CASSPWTGGPGANEKLFF. The CDR3, as DNA: TGCGCCAGCAGCCCCTGGACAGGTGGACCAGGGGCTAATGAAAAACTGTTTTTT.

This clone was observed a handful of times. This chain links TRBV5-1 with TRBJ2-2, with 8 bases that match TRBD2. Germline CDR1 reads SGHRS; CDR2 reads YFSETQ. CDR3 length equals 17 residues. Trimming took 2 bases from V and 4 from J; bases not matched to a gene: 10. The CDR3 region is CASSLEPGTRGTGELFF. The CDR3 DNA reads TGCGCCAGCAGCTTAGAACCCGGGACTAGGGGCACCGGGGAGCTGTTTTTT.

In its sample, this clone was seen a few times. This sequence joins TRBV7-9 and TRBJ1-4, with 7 bases lining up with TRBD1. The CDR3 sequence is 15 residues long. Germline V gene sequence: CDR1 SEHNR, CDR2 FQNEAQ (reference sequence). V gave up 5 bases and J gave up 5 bases; unmatched junction bases: 8. In nucleotides, the CDR3 is TGTGCCAGCAGCCGATCACAGGGGCTCAATGAAAAACTGTTTTTT. Translated, it gives CASSRSQGLNEKLFF.

This clone was seen more than once but under ten times. In DNA, the CDR3 is TGTGCCAGCAGCAAAGGAAGGGGCACCAGCTCCTACAATGAGCAGTTCTTC. It translates to CASSKGRGTSSYNEQFF. V gene TRBV21-1 combines with J gene TRBJ2-1; whether TRBD1, the table's D call, matches the DNA was not checked. TRBV21-1 is described as a pseudogene. The CDR3 runs 17 residues.

This clone was seen more than once but under ten times. This rearrangement joins TRBV5-5 to TRBJ2-5, with D possibly matching TRBD2 (5 bases). The germline V gene has CDR1 SGHKS and CDR2 YYEKEE (reference sequence). V was clipped by 1 base and J by 5 bases, with 9 bases between them. This CDR3 region has 13 residues. CDR3 sequence (DNA): TGTGCCAGCAGCTTGCTAGCCGGTGAGACCCAGTACTTC. Translation: CASSLLAGETQYF.

Of note for this clone: At one of its ends the junction is not consistent with the germline gene, which may arise from a read error. V usage is TRBV12-3 or TRBV12-4 and J usage is TRBJ2-5, with 8 bases fitting TRBD1. The CDR3 is 12 amino acids. Written as DNA, the CDR3 is TGTGCCAGCAGTTCAAGGACAGGGCCGGTCCACTTC. Amino acid sequence: CASSSRTGPVHF.

The rearrangement uses TRBV19 and TRBJ1-5; 11 bases map to TRBD1. This CDR3 contains 14 residues. In germline, CDR1 is LNHDA, CDR2 SQIVND (reference sequence). V lost 4 bases, J lost 6 bases, and 2 bases stayed unmatched. The CDR3 here is CASSRGTGGQPQHF. CDR3 nucleotides: TGTGCCAGTAGTAGGGGGACAGGGGGTCAGCCCCAGCATTTT.

This clone showed up just a few times. The chain carries TRBV5-1 and TRBJ2-7; 12 bases line up with TRBD2. Germline CDR1 reads SGHRS; CDR2 reads YFSETQ. V was clipped by 3 bases and J by 0 bases; unmatched bases: 4. The CDR3 runs 16 residues. CDR3 sequence: CASSSLAGGLSYEQYF. The CDR3 region has the DNA TGCGCCAGCAGCTCGCTAGCGGGGGGGCTCTCCTACGAGCAGTACTTC.

Worth noting for this clone: Just one base apart from a much larger clone, this may be a read error. This chain links TRBV27 with TRBJ1-2, with TRBD1 matching over 12 bases. CDR1 is MNHEY, CDR2 SMNVEV, per germline (reference sequence). The CDR3 runs to 14 residues. V gave up 6 bases and J gave up 2 bases; unmatched junction bases: 1. The CDR3 DNA is TGTGCCAGCAGGGGGACAGGGGGCAACTATGGCTACACCTTC. This translates into CASRGTGGNYGYTF.

The gene calls are TRBV30 and TRBJ2-3; 11 nucleotides agree with TRBD2. Germline V gene sequence: CDR1 GTSNPN, CDR2 SVGIG (reference sequence). This CDR3 contains 14 residues. V was pared by 6 bases and J by 4 bases, with 6 bases of the junction left unmatched. Written as DNA, the CDR3 is TGTGCCTGCCCAGGGACTAGCGGCGCAGATACGCAGTATTTT. Translating it yields CACPGTSGADTQYF.